This is a list of T cell receptor beta chains from one sample in a study of long-term antiretroviral therapy in people with HIV. Libraries were prepared by immunoSEQ multiplex PCR; TCRdb keeps only in-frame clonotypes and omits some of them. The repertoire holds 32,000 or so clones, with around 89% as singletons. This material consisted of unsorted PBMCs, taken 3.2 years before starting antiretroviral therapy. The source of these receptors is a man in his fifties or sixties with HIV. Each CDR3 is given with its conserved first and last residue. A D gene is named only where the DNA matches it firmly. Rows may omit the clone size; those that give it use once, few, many or a size class.

d_gene	v_gene	abundance	j_gene	CDR3nt	CDR3aa
TRBD2	TRBV19	.	TRBJ2-1	TGTGCCAGTAGTATCGGACTAGACAATGAGCAGTTCTTC	CASSIGLDNEQFF
TRBD2	TRBV6-5	.	TRBJ2-3	TGTGCCAGCAGTTGGGAGGGAACAGATACGCAGTATTTT	CASSWEGTDTQYF
.	TRBV6-6	.	TRBJ1-1	TGTGCCAGCAGTTATTATAGGGGGGCTGAAGCTTTCTTT	CASSYYRGAEAFF
.	TRBV2	once	TRBJ2-5	TGTGCCAGCAGTGGTAGGTGGGGCCAAGAGACCCAGTACTTC	CASSGRWGQETQYF
TRBD2	TRBV9	.	TRBJ2-3	TGTGCCAGCAGCCCTTATCCGGGACTAGGTCCAGATACGCAGTATTTT	CASSPYPGLGPDTQYF
.	TRBV7-9	.	TRBJ2-7	TGTGCCGTCAGTAGGGTTGACGAGCAGTACTTC	CAVSRVDEQYF
.	TRBV10-3	.	TRBJ2-7	TGTGCCAGCAAAGAAAACTACGAGCAGTACTTC	CASKENYEQYF
.	TRBV7-7	.	TRBJ2-1	TGTGCCAGCAGCTCCGGGACTCCGGCGTACAATGAGCAGTTCTTC	CASSSGTPAYNEQFF
.	TRBV15	.	TRBJ2-3	TGTGCCACCAGCAGAGATAGTTCGGGCTCCGTGGTGGATACGCAGTATTTT	CATSRDSSGSVVDTQYF
.	TRBV19	.	TRBJ2-7	TGTGCCAGTAGTATAGATAGTGGGTACTCCTACGAGCAGTACTTC	CASSIDSGYSYEQYF
.	TRBV7-8	.	TRBJ1-1	TGTGCCAGCAGCTTAGCGCGGGGGGGAGGGGATGTAGCTTTCTTT	CASSLARGGGDVAFF
TRBD1	TRBV9	.	TRBJ2-7	TGTGCCAGCAGCGTAGTGGGACAGGGATCCGAGCAGTACTTC	CASSVVGQGSEQYF
TRBD1	TRBV10-2	.	TRBJ1-2	TGCGCCAGCAGTAGTTCGACGGGACAGGGGTATGGCTACACCTTC	CASSSSTGQGYGYTF
TRBD2	TRBV2	medium-sized	TRBJ2-3	TGTGCCAGCAGTGAGGGGCTAGCGGGAGACGCAGATACGCAGTATTTT	CASSEGLAGDADTQYF
.	TRBV5-1	.	TRBJ2-7	TGCGCCAGCAGCTTGATAGTTAGCTCCGAGCAGTACTTC	CASSLIVSSEQYF
.	TRBV6-1	once	TRBJ2-5	TGTGCCAGCAGTGCGAACAGGTACCGAGAGACCCAGTACTTC	CASSANRYRETQYF
TRBD2	TRBV5-1	.	TRBJ2-1	TGCGCCAGCAGCTGGGGGCCCGGGACTAGCGGCCCTCATGGCTTCAATGAGCAGTTCTTC	CASSWGPGTSGPHGFNEQFF
.	TRBV5-1	.	TRBJ1-1	TGCGCCAGCAGCTTACGGGAGCCGAACACTGAAGCTTTCTTT	CASSLREPNTEAFF